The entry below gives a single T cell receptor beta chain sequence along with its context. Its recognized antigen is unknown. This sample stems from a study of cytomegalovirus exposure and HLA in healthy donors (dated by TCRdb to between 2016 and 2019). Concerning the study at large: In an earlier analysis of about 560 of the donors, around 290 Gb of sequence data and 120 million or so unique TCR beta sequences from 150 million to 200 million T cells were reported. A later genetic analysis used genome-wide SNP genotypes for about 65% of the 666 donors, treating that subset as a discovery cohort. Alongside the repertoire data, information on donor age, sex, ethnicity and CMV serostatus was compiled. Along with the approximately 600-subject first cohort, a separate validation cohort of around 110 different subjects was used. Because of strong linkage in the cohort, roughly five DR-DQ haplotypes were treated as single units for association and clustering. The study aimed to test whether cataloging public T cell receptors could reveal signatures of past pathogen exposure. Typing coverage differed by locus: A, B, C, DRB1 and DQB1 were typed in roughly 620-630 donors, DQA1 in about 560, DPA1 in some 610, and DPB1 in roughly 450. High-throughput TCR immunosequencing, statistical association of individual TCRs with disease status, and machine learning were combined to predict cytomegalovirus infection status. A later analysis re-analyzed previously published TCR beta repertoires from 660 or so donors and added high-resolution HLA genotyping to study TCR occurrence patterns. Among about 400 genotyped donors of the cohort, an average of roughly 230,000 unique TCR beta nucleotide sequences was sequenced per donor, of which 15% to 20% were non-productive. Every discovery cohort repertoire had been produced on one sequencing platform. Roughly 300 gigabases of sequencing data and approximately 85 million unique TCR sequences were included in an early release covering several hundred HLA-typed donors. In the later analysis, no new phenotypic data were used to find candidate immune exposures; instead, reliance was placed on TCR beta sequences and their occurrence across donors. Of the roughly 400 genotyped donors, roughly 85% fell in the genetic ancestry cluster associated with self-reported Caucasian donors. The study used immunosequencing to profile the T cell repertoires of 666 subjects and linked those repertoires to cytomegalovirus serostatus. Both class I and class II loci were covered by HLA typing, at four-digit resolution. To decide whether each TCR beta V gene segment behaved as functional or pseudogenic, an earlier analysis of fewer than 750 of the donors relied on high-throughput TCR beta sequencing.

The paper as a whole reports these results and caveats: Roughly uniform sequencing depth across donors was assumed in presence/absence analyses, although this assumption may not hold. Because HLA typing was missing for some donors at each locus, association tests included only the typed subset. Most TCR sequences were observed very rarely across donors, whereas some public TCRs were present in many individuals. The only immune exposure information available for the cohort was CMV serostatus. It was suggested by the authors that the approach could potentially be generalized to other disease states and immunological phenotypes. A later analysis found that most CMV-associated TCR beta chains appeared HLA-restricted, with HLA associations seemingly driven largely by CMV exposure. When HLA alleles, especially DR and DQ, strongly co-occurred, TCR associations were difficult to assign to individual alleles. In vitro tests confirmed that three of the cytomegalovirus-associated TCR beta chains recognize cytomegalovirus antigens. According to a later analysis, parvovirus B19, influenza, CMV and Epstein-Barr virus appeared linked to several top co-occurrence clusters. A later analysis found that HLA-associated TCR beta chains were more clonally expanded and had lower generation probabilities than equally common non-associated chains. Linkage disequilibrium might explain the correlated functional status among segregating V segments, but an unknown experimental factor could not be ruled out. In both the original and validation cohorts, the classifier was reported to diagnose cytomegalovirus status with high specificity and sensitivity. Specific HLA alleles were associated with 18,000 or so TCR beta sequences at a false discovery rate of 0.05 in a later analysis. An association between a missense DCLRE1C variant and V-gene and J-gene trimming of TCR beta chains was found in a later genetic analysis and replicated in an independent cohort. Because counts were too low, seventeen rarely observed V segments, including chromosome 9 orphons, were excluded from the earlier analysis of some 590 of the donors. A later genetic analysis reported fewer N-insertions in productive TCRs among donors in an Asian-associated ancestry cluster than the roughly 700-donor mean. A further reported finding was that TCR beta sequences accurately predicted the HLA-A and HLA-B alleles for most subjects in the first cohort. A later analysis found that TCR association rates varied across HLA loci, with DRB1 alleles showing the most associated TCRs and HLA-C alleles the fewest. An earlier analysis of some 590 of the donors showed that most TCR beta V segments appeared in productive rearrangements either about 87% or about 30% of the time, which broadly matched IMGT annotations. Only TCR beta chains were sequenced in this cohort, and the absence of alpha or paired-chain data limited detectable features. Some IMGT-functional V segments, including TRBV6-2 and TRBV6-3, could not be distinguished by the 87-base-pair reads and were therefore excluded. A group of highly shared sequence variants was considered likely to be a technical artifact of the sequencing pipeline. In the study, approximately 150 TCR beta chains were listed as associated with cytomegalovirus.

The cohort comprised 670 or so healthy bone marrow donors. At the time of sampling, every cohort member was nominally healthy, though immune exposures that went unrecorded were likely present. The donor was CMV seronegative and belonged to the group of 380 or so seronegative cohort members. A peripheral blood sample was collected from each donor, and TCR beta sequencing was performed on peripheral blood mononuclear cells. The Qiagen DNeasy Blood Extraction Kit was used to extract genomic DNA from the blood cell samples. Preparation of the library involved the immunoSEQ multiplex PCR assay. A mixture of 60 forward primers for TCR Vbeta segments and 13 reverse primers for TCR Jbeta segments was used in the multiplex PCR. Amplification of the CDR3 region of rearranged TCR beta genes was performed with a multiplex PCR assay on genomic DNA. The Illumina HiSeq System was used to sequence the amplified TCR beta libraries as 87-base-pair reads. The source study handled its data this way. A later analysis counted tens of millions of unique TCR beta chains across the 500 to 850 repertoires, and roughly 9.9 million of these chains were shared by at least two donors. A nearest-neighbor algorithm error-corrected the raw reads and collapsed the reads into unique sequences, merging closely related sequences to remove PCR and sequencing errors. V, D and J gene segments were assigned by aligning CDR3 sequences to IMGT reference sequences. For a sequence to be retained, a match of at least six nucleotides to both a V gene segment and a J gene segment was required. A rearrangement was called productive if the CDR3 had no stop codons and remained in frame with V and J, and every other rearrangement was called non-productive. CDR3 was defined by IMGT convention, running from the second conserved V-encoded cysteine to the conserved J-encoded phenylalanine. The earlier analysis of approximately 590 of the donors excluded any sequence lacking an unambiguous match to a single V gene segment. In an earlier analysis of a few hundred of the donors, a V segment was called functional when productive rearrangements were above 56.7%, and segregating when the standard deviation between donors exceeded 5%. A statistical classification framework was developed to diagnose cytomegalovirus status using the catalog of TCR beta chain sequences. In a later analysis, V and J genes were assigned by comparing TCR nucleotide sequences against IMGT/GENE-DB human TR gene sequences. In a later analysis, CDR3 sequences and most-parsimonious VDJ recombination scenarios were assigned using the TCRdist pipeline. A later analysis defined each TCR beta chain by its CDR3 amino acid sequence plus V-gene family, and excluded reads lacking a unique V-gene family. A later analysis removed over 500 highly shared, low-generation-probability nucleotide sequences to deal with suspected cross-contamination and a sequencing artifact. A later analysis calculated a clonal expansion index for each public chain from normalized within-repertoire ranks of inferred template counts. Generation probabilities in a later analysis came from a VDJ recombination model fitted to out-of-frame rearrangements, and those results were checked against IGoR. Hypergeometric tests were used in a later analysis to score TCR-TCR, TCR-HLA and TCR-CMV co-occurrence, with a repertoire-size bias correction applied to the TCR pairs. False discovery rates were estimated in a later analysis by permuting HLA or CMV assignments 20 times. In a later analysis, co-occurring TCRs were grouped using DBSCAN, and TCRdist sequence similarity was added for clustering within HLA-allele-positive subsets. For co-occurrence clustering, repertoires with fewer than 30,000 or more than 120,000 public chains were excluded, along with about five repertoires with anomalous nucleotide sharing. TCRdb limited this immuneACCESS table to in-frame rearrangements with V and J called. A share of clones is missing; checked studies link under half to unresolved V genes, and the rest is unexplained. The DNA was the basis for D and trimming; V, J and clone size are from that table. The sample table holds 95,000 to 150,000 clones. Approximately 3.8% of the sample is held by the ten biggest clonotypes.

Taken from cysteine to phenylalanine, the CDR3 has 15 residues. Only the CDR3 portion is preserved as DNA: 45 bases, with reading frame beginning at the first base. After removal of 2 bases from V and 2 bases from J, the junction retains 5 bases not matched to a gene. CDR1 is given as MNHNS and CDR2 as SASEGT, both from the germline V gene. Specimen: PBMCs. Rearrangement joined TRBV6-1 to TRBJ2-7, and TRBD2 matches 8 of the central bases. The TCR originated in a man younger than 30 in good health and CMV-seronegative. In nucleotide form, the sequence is TGTGCCAGCAGTGAAAGCGCGGGAGGCCCCTACGAGCAGTACTTC. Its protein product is CASSESAGGPYEQYF.